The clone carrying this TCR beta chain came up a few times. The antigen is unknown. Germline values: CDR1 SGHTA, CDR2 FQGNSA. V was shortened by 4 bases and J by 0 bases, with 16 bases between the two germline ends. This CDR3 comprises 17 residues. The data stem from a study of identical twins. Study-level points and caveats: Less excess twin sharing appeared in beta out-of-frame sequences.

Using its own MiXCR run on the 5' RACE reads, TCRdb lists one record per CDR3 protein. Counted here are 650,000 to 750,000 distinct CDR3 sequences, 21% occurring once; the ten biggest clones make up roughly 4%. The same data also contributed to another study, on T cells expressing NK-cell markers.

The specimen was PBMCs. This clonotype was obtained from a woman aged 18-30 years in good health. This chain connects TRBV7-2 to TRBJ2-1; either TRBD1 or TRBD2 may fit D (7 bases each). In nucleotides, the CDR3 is TGTGCCAGCAGCTCCAGGGGGGGGGACTTCTCCTACAATGAGCAGTTCTTC. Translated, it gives CASSSRGGDFSYNEQFF.